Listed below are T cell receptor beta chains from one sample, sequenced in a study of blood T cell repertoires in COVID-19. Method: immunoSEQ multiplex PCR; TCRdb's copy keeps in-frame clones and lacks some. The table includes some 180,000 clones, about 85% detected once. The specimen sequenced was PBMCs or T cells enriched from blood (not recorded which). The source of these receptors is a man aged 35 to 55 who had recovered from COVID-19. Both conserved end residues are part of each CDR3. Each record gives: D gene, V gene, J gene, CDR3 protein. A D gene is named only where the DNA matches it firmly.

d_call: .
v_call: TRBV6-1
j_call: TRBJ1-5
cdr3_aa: CASSEVDRSHQPQHF

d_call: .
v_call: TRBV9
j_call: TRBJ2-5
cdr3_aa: CASSVSAEETQYF

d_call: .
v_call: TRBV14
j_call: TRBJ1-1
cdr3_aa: CASSQDSMNTEAFF

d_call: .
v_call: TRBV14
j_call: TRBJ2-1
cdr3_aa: CASSPQGQGYNEQFF

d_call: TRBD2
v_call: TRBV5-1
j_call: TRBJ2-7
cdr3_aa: CASSLAVAGGGEQYF

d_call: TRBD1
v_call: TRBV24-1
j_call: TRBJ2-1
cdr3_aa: CATSDPSGQGRNEQFF

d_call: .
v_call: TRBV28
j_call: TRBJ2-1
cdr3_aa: CASSARGNEQFF

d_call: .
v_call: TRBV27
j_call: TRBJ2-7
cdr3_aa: CASSFLVSGDRTKQYF

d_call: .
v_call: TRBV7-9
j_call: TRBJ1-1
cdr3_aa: CASTTGMNTEAFF

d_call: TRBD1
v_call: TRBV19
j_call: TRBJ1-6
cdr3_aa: CASSIPDRPNSPLHF

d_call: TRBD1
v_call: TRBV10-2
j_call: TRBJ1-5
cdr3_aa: CASVGGTGQPQHF

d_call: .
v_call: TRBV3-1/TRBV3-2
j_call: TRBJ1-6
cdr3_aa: CASSQVASHPNSPLHF

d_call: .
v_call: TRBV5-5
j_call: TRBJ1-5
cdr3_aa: CASSRDTDQPQHF

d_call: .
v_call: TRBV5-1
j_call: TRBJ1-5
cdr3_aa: CASSLWPNQPQHF

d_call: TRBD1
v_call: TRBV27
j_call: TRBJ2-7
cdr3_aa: CASSWQGAYEQYF

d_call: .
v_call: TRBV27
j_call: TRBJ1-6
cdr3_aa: CASSFGRSSYNSPLHF

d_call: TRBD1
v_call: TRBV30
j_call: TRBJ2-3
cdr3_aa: CAWSTATGRTDTQYF

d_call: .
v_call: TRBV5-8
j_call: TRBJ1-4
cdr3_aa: CASRGLNNEKLFF

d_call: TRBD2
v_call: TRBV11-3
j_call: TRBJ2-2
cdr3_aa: CASSLMGLAVGGELFF

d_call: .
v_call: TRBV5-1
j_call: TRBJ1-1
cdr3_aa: CASSLAPGGNTEAFF

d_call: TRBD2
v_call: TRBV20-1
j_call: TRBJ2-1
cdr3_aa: CSASASGRNVNEQFF

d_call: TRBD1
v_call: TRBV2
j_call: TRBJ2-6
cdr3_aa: CASSEGQGNNVLTF

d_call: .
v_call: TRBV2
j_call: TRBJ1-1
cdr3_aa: CASNYRGGGNTEAFF

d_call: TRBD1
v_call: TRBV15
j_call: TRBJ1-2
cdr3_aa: CATSAWLETGVNYGYTF

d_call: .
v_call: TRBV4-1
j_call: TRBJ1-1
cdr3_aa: CASSQEGTAGSEAFF

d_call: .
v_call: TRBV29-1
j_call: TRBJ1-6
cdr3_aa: CSAGEWNSPLHF

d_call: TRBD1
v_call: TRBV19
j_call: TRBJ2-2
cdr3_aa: CASSSGQGNTGELFF

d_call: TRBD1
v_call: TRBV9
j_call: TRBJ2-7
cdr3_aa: CASSVGTGPDEQYF

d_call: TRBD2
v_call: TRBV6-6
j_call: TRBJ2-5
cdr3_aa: CASSTPGTSGFCTGRQETQYF

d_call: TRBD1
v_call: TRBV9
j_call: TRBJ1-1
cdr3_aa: CASSVVRQGEAFF

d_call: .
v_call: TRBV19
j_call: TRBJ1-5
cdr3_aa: CASSLMGGDQPQHF

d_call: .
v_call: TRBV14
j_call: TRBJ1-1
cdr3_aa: CASSQQGFTKAFF

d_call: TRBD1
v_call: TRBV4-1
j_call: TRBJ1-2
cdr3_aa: CASSLSDRDYGYTF

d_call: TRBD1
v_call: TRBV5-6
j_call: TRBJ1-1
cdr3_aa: CASSQTGDKAFF

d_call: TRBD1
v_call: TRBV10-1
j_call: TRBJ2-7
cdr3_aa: CASSESRTGIHEQYF

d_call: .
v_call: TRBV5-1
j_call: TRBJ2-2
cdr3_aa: CASSLVSGGNTGELFF

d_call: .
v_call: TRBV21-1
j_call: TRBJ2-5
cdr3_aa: CASRERGAGETQYF

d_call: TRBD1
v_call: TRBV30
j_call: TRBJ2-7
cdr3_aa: CAWRGQTYEQYF

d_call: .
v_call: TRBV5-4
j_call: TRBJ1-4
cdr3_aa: CASSLEAGNEKLFF